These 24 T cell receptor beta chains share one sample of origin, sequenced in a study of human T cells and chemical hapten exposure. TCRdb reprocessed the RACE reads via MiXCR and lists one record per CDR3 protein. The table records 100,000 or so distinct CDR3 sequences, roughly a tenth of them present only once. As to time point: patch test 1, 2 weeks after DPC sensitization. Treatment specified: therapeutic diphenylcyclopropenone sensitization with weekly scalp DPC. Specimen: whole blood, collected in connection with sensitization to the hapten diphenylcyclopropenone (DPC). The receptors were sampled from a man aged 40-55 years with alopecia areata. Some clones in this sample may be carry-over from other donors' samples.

The CDR3 bases are TGTGCCAGCAGCACAGTCCCGGGACGCACCGGGGAGCTGTTTTTT. This gives the protein CASSTVPGRTGELFF. V and J are TRBV27 and TRBJ2-2; tentatively, D is TRBD1 or TRBD2 (5 bases each). Trimming stripped 6 bases from V and 4 bases from J, with 15 bases between. CDR1 is MNHEY, CDR2 SMNVEV, per germline (reference sequence). This CDR3 spans 15 amino acids.

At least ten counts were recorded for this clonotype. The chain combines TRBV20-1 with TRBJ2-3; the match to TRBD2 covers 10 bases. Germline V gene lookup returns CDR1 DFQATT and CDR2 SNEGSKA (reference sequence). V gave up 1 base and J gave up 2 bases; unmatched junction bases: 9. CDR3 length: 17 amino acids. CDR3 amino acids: CSARGASGSRYTDTQYF. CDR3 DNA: TGCAGTGCTAGAGGGGCTAGCGGGAGCCGCTACACAGATACGCAGTATTTT.

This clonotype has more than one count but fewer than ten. This CDR3 reads CASSYGVRGNEQFF. The CDR3 DNA is TGTGCCAGCAGTTACGGGGTTCGTGGAAATGAGCAGTTCTTC. V gene TRBV6-5 combines with J gene TRBJ2-1; no clear D. Germline V lookup: CDR1 MNHEY, CDR2 SVGAGI. V was clipped by 2 bases and J by 7 bases, with 12 bases between them. CDR3 length: 14 residues.

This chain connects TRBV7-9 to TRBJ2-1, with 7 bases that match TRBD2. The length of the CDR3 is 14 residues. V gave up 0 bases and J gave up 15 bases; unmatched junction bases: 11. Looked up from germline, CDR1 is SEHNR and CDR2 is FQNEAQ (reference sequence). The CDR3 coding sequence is TGTGCCAGCAGCTTAGCGGGACTAACCCTCCCTCCGTTCTTC. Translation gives CASSLAGLTLPPFF.

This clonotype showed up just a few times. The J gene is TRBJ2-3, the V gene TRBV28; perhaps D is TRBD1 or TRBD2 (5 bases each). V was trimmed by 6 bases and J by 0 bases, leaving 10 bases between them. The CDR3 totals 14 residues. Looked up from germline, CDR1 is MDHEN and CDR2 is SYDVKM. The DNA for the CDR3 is TGTGCCAGCAGGGGGACGGGAAGCACAGATACGCAGTATTTT. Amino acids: CASRGTGSTDTQYF.

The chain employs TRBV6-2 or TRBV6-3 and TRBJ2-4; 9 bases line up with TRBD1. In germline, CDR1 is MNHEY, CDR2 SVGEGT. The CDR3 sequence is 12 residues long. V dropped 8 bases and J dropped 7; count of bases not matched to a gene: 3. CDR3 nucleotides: TGTGCCAGCCGGACAGGGGATAACATTCAGTACTTC. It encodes CASRTGDNIQYF.

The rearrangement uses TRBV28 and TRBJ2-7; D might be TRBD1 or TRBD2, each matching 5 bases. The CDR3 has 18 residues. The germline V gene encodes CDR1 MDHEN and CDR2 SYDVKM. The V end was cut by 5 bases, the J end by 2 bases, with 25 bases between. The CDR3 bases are TGTGCCAGCAGTCACAACTTATTCACGGGACCCAATACCTACGAGCAGTACTTC. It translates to CASSHNLFTGPNTYEQYF.

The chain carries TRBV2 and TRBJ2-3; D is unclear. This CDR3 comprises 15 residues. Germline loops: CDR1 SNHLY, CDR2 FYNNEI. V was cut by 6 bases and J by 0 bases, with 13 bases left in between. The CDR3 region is CASSWVASSTDTQYF. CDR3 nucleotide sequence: TGTGCCAGCAGCTGGGTTGCGTCTAGCACAGATACGCAGTATTTT.

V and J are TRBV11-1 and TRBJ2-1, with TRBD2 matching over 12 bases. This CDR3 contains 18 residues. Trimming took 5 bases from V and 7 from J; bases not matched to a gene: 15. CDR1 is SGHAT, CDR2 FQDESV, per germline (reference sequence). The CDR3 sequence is CASSRESWLAGGTNEQFF. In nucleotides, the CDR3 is TGTGCCAGCAGCCGGGAAAGCTGGCTAGCGGGAGGGACGAATGAGCAGTTCTTC.

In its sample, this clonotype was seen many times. CDR3 residues: CASSRSDQPQHF. DNA of the CDR3: TGTGCCAGCAGCCGCAGCGATCAGCCCCAGCATTTT. V usage is TRBV3-1 and J usage is TRBJ1-5, with D hard to call. CDR3 size: 12 residues. Looked up from germline, CDR1 is LGHDT and CDR2 is YNNKEL (reference sequence). V was trimmed by 4 bases and J by 5 bases, leaving 6 bases between them.

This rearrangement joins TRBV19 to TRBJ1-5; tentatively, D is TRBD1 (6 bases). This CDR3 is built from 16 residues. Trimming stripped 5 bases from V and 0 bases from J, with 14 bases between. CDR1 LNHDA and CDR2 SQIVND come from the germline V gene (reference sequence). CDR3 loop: CASSVQGQHSNQPQHF. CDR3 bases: TGTGCCAGTAGTGTACAAGGACAGCATAGCAATCAGCCCCAGCATTTT. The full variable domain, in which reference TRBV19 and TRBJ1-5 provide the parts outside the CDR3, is DGGITQSPKYLFRKEGQNVTLSCEQNLNHDAMYWYRQDPGQGLRLIYYSQIVNDFQKGDIAEGYSVSREKKESFPLTVTSAQKNPTAFYLCASSVQGQHSNQPQHFGDGTRLSIL.

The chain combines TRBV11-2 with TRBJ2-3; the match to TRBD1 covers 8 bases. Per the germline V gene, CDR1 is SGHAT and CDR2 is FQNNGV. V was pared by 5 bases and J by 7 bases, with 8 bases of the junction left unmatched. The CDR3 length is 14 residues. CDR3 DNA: TGTGCCAGCAGCCTGGACAGGGAAACCCATACGCAGTATTTT. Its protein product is CASSLDRETHTQYF.

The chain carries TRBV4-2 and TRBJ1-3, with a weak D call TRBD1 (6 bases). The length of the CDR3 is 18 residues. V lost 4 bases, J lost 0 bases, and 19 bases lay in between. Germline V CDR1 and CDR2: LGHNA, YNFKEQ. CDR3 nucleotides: TGTGCCAGCAGCCCTGAGTGGGGGCTCCGGGTCTCTGGAAACACCATATATTTT. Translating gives CASSPEWGLRVSGNTIYF.

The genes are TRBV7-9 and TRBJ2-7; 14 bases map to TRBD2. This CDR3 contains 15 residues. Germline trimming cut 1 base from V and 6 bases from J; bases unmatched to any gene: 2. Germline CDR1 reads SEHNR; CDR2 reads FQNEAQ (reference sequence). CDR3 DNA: TGTGCCAGCAGCTTAGGGGGACTAGCGGGAGTCGAGCAGTACTTC. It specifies CASSLGGLAGVEQYF. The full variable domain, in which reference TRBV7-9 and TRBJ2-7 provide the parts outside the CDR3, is DTGVSQNPRHKITKRGQNVTFRCDPISEHNRLYWYRQTLGQGPEFLTYFQNEAQLEKSRLLSDRFSAERPKGSFSTLEIQRTEQGDSAMYLCASSLGGLAGVEQYFGPGTRLTVT.

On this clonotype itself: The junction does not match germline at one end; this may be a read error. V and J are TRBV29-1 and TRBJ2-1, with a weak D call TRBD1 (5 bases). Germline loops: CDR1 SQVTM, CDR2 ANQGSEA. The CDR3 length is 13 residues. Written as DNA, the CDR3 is TGCAGCGTTGAGGGGCCGCTTGTCAATAAGCAGTTCTTC. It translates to CSVEGPLVNKQFF.

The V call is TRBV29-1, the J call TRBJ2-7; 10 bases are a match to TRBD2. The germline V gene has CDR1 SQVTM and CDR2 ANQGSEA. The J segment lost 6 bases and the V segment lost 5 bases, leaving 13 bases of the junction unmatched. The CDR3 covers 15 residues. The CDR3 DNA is TGCAGCGTTCGCCTGCCAGCGGGAGGGTATAGCGAGCAGTACTTC. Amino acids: CSVRLPAGGYSEQYF.

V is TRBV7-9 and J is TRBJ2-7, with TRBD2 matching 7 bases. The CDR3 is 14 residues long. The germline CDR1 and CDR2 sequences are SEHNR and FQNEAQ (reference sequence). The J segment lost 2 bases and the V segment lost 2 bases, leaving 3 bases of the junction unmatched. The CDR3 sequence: CASSLSGVTYEQYV. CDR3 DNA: TGTGCCAGCAGCTTAAGCGGGGTGACCTACGAGCAGTACGTC.

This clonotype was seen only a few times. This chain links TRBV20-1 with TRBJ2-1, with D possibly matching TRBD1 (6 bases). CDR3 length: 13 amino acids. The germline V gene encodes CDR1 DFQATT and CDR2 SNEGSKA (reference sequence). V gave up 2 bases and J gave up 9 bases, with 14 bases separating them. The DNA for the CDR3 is TGCAGTGCTAGAAATCAGGGGTTAGGTGAGCAGTTCTTC. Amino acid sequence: CSARNQGLGEQFF.

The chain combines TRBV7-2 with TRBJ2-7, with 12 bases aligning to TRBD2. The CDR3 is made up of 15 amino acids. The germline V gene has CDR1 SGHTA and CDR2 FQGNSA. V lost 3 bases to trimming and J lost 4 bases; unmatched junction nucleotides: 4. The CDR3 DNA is TGTGCCAGCAGCTTGACTAGCGGGAGTGGGTACGAGCAGTACTTC. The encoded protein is CASSLTSGSGYEQYF.

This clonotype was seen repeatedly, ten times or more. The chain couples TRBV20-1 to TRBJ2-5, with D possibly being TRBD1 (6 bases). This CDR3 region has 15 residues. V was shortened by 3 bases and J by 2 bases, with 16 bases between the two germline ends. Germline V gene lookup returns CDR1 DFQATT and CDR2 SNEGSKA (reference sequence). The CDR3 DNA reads TGCAGTGCTAGCCCGAAAACAGGGCGGCAAGAGACCCAGTACTTC. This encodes CSASPKTGRQETQYF.

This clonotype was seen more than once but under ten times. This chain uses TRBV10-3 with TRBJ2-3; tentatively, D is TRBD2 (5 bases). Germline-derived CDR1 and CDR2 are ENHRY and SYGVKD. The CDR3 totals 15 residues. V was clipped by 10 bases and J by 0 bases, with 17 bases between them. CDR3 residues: CATRPGITSTDTQYF. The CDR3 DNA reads TGTGCCACCAGGCCCGGGATAACTAGCACAGATACGCAGTATTTT.

The CDR3 loop reads CASSLDGASTDTQYF. In DNA form, the CDR3 reads TGTGCCAGCAGCTTAGACGGAGCTAGCACAGATACGCAGTATTTT. V usage is TRBV7-2 and J usage is TRBJ2-3; unclear D gene. This CDR3 is built from 15 residues. V dropped 1 base and J dropped 0 bases, with 8 bases sitting between them. CDR1 SGHTA and CDR2 FQGNSA come from the germline V gene.

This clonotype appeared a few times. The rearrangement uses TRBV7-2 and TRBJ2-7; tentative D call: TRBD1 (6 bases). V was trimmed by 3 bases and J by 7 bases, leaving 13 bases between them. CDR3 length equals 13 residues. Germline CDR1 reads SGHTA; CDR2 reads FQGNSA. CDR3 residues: CASSFYRDTEQYF. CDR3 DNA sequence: TGTGCCAGCAGCTTCTACAGGGATACGGAGCAGTACTTC.

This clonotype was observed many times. This CDR3 is CASSLWPQYTDTQYF. CDR3 sequence (DNA): TGTGCCAGCAGCCTCTGGCCCCAGTACACAGATACGCAGTATTTT. This rearrangement joins TRBV7-9 to TRBJ2-3; D gene unclear. The length of the CDR3 is 15 residues. Trimming removed 5 bases from V and 2 bases from J, with 14 bases in between. Germline lookup yields CDR1 SEHNR and CDR2 FQNEAQ (reference sequence). The variable domain in full, completed from reference TRBV7-9 and TRBJ2-3, reads DTGVSQNPRHKITKRGQNVTFRCDPISEHNRLYWYRQTLGQGPEFLTYFQNEAQLEKSRLLSDRFSAERPKGSFSTLEIQRTEQGDSAMYLCASSLWPQYTDTQYFGPGTRLTVL.